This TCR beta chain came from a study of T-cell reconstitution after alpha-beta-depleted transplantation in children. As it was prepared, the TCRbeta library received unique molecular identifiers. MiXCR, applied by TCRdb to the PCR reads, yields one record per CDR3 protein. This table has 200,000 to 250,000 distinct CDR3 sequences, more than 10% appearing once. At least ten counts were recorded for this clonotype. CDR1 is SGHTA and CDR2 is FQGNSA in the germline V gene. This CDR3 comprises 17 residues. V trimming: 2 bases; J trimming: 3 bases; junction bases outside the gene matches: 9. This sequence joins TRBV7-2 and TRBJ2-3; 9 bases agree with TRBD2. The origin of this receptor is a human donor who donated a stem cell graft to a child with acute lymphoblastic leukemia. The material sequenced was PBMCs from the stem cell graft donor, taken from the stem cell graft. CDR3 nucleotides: TGTGCCAGCAGCTTAATGGGCGGGGGGGCTTGGACAGATACGCAGTATTTT. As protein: CASSLMGGGAWTDTQYF.